A single sample is the source of the 10 T cell receptor beta chains below, sequenced in a study of control samples from healthy donors and cancer patients. Generated by immunoSEQ multiplex PCR, the TCRdb table keeps only in-frame clones and is missing some. The table includes about 140,000 clones, about 90% detected once. Sequenced material: blood. Every receptor here comes from a man aged 18 to 35 in good health.

The chain combines TRBV19 with TRBJ1-2; D unresolved. Trimming shortened V by 3 bases and J by 7 bases, and 15 bases separated the two germline ends. Germline CDR1 and CDR2: LNHDA and SQIVND (reference sequence). CDR3 length equals 14 residues. DNA for the CDR3: TGTGCCAGTAGTATCAGAGACGAGGGCAGTGGCTACACCTTC. Translation: CASSIRDEGSGYTF.

V and J are TRBV7-9 and TRBJ2-6; 7 nucleotides align to TRBD1. Germline loops: CDR1 SEHNR, CDR2 FQNEAQ (reference sequence). CDR3 length equals 13 residues. Trimming at V came to 4 bases and at J to 12 bases, leaving 6 bases not matched to a gene. In DNA, the CDR3 is TGTGCCAGCAGCTCGGGACAGCGGTCCGTCCTGACTTTC. This gives the protein CASSSGQRSVLTF.

This rearrangement joins TRBV3-1 (or the pseudogene TRBV3-2) to TRBJ2-1; 13 bases map to TRBD2. Germline V gene data show CDR1 as LGHDT and CDR2 as YNNKEL (reference sequence). Trimming took 6 bases from V and 4 from J; bases not matched to a gene: 6. The CDR3 has 16 amino acids. CDR3 DNA sequence: TGTGCCAGCAGGGAGACTAGCGGGGGGTTATACAATGAGCAGTTCTTC. This encodes CASRETSGGLYNEQFF.

In regard to this clone: Other DNA sequences of this sample code for an identical CDR3. V is TRBV24-1 and J is TRBJ2-3; TRBD2 might be the D (6 bases). This CDR3 has 14 residues. Germline CDR1 and CDR2: KGHDR and SFDVKD. The germline V and J ends were trimmed by 6 bases and 0 bases, with 9 bases remaining between them. CDR3 sequence: CATSQGGSTDTQYF. The DNA of the CDR3 is TGTGCCACCAGTCAGGGAGGTAGCACAGATACGCAGTATTTT.

This sequence joins TRBV3-1 (or the pseudogene TRBV3-2) and TRBJ2-4; 8 positions agree with TRBD1. With 2 bases clipped from V and 6 bases from J, the junction kept 3 bases outside the gene matches. CDR1 LGHDT and CDR2 YNNKEL come from the germline V gene (reference sequence). The CDR3 consists of 14 residues. In DNA form, the CDR3 reads TGTGCCAGCAGCCAACAGGGGGCTGGAAACATTCAGTACTTC. Protein: CASSQQGAGNIQYF.

The table lists this clone with a count of one. V is TRBV9 and J is TRBJ2-2, with 10 bases that match TRBD1. Germline V CDR1 and CDR2: SGDLS, YYNGEE. With 4 bases clipped from V and 4 bases from J, the junction kept 4 bases outside the gene matches. The CDR3 totals 15 residues. CDR3: CASSRGQGSTGELFF. The DNA of the CDR3 is TGTGCCAGCAGCAGGGGACAGGGGAGCACCGGGGAGCTGTTTTTT. Variable domain in full (rest from reference TRBV9 and TRBJ2-2): DSGVTQTPKHLITATGQRVTLRCSPRSGDLSVYWYQQSLDQGLQFLIQYYNGEERAKGNILERFSAQQFPDLHSELNLSSLELGDSALYFCASSRGQGSTGELFFGEGSRLTVL.

The genes are TRBV4-1 and TRBJ1-1; the D gene is possibly TRBD1 (5 bases). This CDR3 has 15 residues. Germline assignment: CDR1 MGHRA and CDR2 YSYEKL. Trimming pared 4 bases from V and 5 bases from J, leaving 17 bases between. CDR3 in DNA: TGCGCCAGCAGCCGAGAGGGGCGGACTACGACTGAAGCTTTCTTT. Its protein is CASSREGRTTTEAFF.

V usage is TRBV29-1 and J usage is TRBJ1-1; 12 nucleotides line up with TRBD1. Germline values: CDR1 SQVTM, CDR2 ANQGSEA. CDR3 length: 14 residues. J was trimmed by 8 bases and V by 2 bases; bases with no gene match: 6. The chain's CDR3 is CSVEWGTGGLEAFF. In DNA form, the CDR3 reads TGCAGCGTTGAATGGGGGACAGGGGGCTTAGAAGCTTTCTTT.

CDR3 loop: CASSQDRLAGGFTDTQYF. The CDR3 region has the DNA TGTGCCAGCAGCCAAGATCGGTTAGCGGGGGGATTCACAGATACGCAGTATTTT. V usage is TRBV3-1 (or the pseudogene TRBV3-2) and J usage is TRBJ2-3; 10 bases match TRBD2. Trimming at V came to 0 bases and at J to 2 bases, leaving 8 bases not matched to a gene. This CDR3 comprises 18 residues. Looked up from germline, CDR1 is LGHDT and CDR2 is YNNKEL (reference sequence).

V gene TRBV11-3 combines with J gene TRBJ1-1; 7 bases match TRBD1. The CDR3 loop spans 14 amino acids. With V trimmed by 5 bases and J by 1 base, 4 bases remained unmatched. The germline gives CDR1 SGHNT, CDR2 YENEEA. In nucleotides, the CDR3 is TGTGCCAGCAGCCGCGGACAGGAGAACACTGAAGCTTTCTTT. Translating gives CASSRGQENTEAFF.